This is a list of T cell receptor beta chains from one sample in a study of cytomegalovirus exposure and HLA in healthy donors. Here immunoSEQ multiplex PCR was the method, and the copy in TCRdb shows in-frame clones only, minus some. Among around 190,000 clones listed, less than 85% were seen once. The sample consisted of PBMCs. Receptors originate from a man between 25 and 39 years old in good health and CMV-seropositive. Each CDR3 is given with its conserved first and last residue. The order of the fields is clone size, D gene, CDR3 length, V gene, J gene, CDR3 DNA, CDR3 protein. The D gene is left open where the match is weak. Size is stated for part of the rows, as once, few or many counts, or as a class when the clone is expanded.

clone_size: -
d_call: TRBD2
cdr3_length: 15
v_call: TRBV5-8
j_call: TRBJ2-7
cdr3_nt: TGTGCCAGCAGCCGAGAAGCGGGAGGGCTCCACGAGCAGTACTTC
cdr3_aa: CASSREAGGLHEQYF

clone_size: -
d_call: TRBD1
cdr3_length: 13
v_call: TRBV29-1
j_call: TRBJ2-7
cdr3_nt: TGCAGCGTCGAGGGACAGGGACCCTACGAGCAGTACTTC
cdr3_aa: CSVEGQGPYEQYF

clone_size: -
d_call: TRBD2
cdr3_length: 17
v_call: TRBV11-3
j_call: TRBJ2-5
cdr3_nt: TGTGCCAGCAGCTTAGGAGGAACTAGCGGGAGCCGAGAGACCCAGTACTTC
cdr3_aa: CASSLGGTSGSRETQYF

clone_size: -
d_call: -
cdr3_length: 12
v_call: TRBV27
j_call: TRBJ2-7
cdr3_nt: TGTGCCAGCAGTTCGGGGGGCGCCGAGCAGTACTTC
cdr3_aa: CASSSGGAEQYF

clone_size: -
d_call: TRBD1
cdr3_length: 14
v_call: TRBV7-9
j_call: TRBJ1-6
cdr3_nt: TGTGCCAGCAGCCCGGACAGGGAAGTTTCACCCCTCCACTTT
cdr3_aa: CASSPDREVSPLHF

clone_size: -
d_call: -
cdr3_length: 14
v_call: TRBV7-3
j_call: TRBJ1-1
cdr3_nt: TGTGCCAGCAGCCTATCAGGGAGGGGGACTGAAGCTTTCTTT
cdr3_aa: CASSLSGRGTEAFF

clone_size: -
d_call: TRBD1
cdr3_length: 16
v_call: TRBV6-6
j_call: TRBJ1-6
cdr3_nt: TGTGCCAGCAGCTCGGACAGGGGAACCTATAATTCACCCCTCCACTTT
cdr3_aa: CASSSDRGTYNSPLHF

clone_size: -
d_call: -
cdr3_length: 14
v_call: TRBV30
j_call: TRBJ2-2
cdr3_nt: TGTGCCTGGAACCTAAAGGGCGGGACCGGGGAGCTGTTTTTT
cdr3_aa: CAWNLKGGTGELFF

clone_size: few
d_call: TRBD1
cdr3_length: 15
v_call: TRBV28
j_call: TRBJ2-7
cdr3_nt: TGTGCCAGCAGCCGCCCCGGGACAGAAAACTACGAGCAGTACTTC
cdr3_aa: CASSRPGTENYEQYF

clone_size: -
d_call: -
cdr3_length: 17
v_call: TRBV7-9
j_call: TRBJ2-7
cdr3_nt: TGTGCCAGCAGCTTACGCGCTGTCGGAGAGAGACCCTACGAGCAGTACTTC
cdr3_aa: CASSLRAVGERPYEQYF

clone_size: -
d_call: -
cdr3_length: 15
v_call: TRBV4-3
j_call: TRBJ1-2
cdr3_nt: TGCGCCAGCAGCCAAGTCCGAGCAACTAACTATGGCTACACCTTC
cdr3_aa: CASSQVRATNYGYTF

clone_size: -
d_call: TRBD1
cdr3_length: 16
v_call: TRBV5-4
j_call: TRBJ1-1
cdr3_nt: TGTGCCAGCAGCTTGGGGTTCGACAGGGCGGACACTGAAGCTTTCTTT
cdr3_aa: CASSLGFDRADTEAFF

clone_size: once
d_call: -
cdr3_length: 15
v_call: TRBV29-1
j_call: TRBJ1-1
cdr3_nt: TGCAGCGTTGAATTATTCCGACTGAGGAACACTGAAGCTTTCTTT
cdr3_aa: CSVELFRLRNTEAFF

clone_size: -
d_call: -
cdr3_length: 16
v_call: TRBV11-2
j_call: TRBJ1-2
cdr3_nt: TGTGCCAGCAGGGTCGGTAGGGGCTCTTCTGACTATGGCTACACCTTC
cdr3_aa: CASRVGRGSSDYGYTF

clone_size: -
d_call: TRBD2
cdr3_length: 15
v_call: TRBV5-4
j_call: TRBJ2-1
cdr3_nt: TGTGCCAGCACCCGGGGGCGGGAGGGCCACAATGAGCAGTTCTTC
cdr3_aa: CASTRGREGHNEQFF

clone_size: -
d_call: -
cdr3_length: 11
v_call: TRBV2
j_call: TRBJ2-5
cdr3_nt: TGTGCCAGCACCTATCAAGAGACCCAGTACTTC
cdr3_aa: CASTYQETQYF

clone_size: -
d_call: TRBD1
cdr3_length: 13
v_call: TRBV5-4
j_call: TRBJ2-7
cdr3_nt: TGTGCCAGCAGCCCGGACAGGCCTTACGAGCAGTACTTC
cdr3_aa: CASSPDRPYEQYF

clone_size: -
d_call: TRBD1
cdr3_length: 13
v_call: TRBV5-4
j_call: TRBJ2-7
cdr3_nt: TGTGCCAGCAGCTGGACGGACAGGGACGAGCAGTACTTC
cdr3_aa: CASSWTDRDEQYF

clone_size: once
d_call: -
cdr3_length: 14
v_call: TRBV19
j_call: TRBJ2-5
cdr3_nt: TGTGCCAGTAGTACTCAGGGAAGTGCGGAGACCCAGTACTTC
cdr3_aa: CASSTQGSAETQYF

clone_size: -
d_call: -
cdr3_length: 14
v_call: TRBV7-2
j_call: TRBJ2-3
cdr3_nt: TGTGCCAGCAGCTTGGACAGCCTCACAGATACGCAGTATTTT
cdr3_aa: CASSLDSLTDTQYF

clone_size: -
d_call: TRBD1
cdr3_length: 15
v_call: TRBV5-4
j_call: TRBJ1-1
cdr3_nt: TGTGCCAGCAGCGGAAGGACAGGGAGCGGCACTGAAGCTTTCTTT
cdr3_aa: CASSGRTGSGTEAFF

clone_size: few
d_call: -
cdr3_length: 13
v_call: TRBV10-3
j_call: TRBJ1-2
cdr3_nt: TGTGCCATCAGTGAGTCGCGGTCTTATGGCTACACCTTC
cdr3_aa: CAISESRSYGYTF

clone_size: -
d_call: -
cdr3_length: 14
v_call: TRBV10-1
j_call: TRBJ2-7
cdr3_nt: TGCGCCAGCACCAACACGGAGTTGAAGTACGAGCAGTACTTC
cdr3_aa: CASTNTELKYEQYF

clone_size: -
d_call: TRBD1
cdr3_length: 15
v_call: TRBV7-3
j_call: TRBJ2-1
cdr3_nt: TGTGCCAGCAGCGACCGGGACAGGGTGAGCAATGAGCAGTTCTTC
cdr3_aa: CASSDRDRVSNEQFF

clone_size: -
d_call: -
cdr3_length: 17
v_call: TRBV5-1
j_call: TRBJ1-2
cdr3_nt: TGCGCCAGCAGCCCCACGCCGGGACAAATAGTCCTCTATGGCTACACCTTC
cdr3_aa: CASSPTPGQIVLYGYTF

clone_size: once
d_call: TRBD2
cdr3_length: 19
v_call: TRBV5-5
j_call: TRBJ2-2
cdr3_nt: TGTGCCAGCAGCTCCTTAGGACTAGCGCCGTTCGCGAACACCGGGGAGCTGTTTTTT
cdr3_aa: CASSSLGLAPFANTGELFF

clone_size: -
d_call: -
cdr3_length: 15
v_call: TRBV29-1
j_call: TRBJ2-7
cdr3_nt: TGCAGCGTTGTTGTCGGAGCGGCCCTATCCTACGAGCAGTACTTC
cdr3_aa: CSVVVGAALSYEQYF

clone_size: -
d_call: -
cdr3_length: 15
v_call: TRBV7-9
j_call: TRBJ2-1
cdr3_nt: TGTGCCAGCAGCTTAGCGGGCCGCTCCTACAATGAGCAGTTCTTC
cdr3_aa: CASSLAGRSYNEQFF

clone_size: -
d_call: -
cdr3_length: 15
v_call: TRBV14
j_call: TRBJ2-1
cdr3_nt: TGTGCCAGCAGCCCCTGGGGGGGGCTCGCCAATGAGCAGTTCTTC
cdr3_aa: CASSPWGGLANEQFF